This T cell receptor (beta chain) is from a study of blood T cell repertoires in COVID-19. Turning to the study itself: The study drew acute and convalescent COVID-19 samples from the United States, Italy and Spain.

As processed by the authors: Reference gene primer amplification in the assay estimated nucleated cell counts. Clones were read by immunoSEQ multiplex PCR, and TCRdb kept only the in-frame ones, dropping some. V and J calls and clone size follow that table, whereas D and trimming were derived from the DNA. There are roughly 120,000 clones in the sample; 80% to 90% occur only once, and about 1% lies in the top ten. Trimming pared 0 bases from V and 7 bases from J, leaving 18 bases between. CDR1 is SGHDN, CDR2 FVKESK, per germline. CDR3 length: 17 amino acids. The source material was peripheral blood. J is TRBJ2-2 and V is TRBV14; D is possibly TRBD2 (6 bases). The receptor was derived from a woman in her forties or fifties with active or convalescent COVID-19. CDR3 sequence (DNA): TGTGCCAGCAGCCAAGACCTCTTTCGGGAGCTCGGCGGGGAGCTGTTTTTT. Residues: CASSQDLFRELGGELFF.